This T cell receptor (beta chain) appears in the sequencing data of a study of Ad26.COV2.S vaccination and SARS-CoV-2 variants. Study information: Donor allocation was to the COV1001 Ad26.COV2.S trial arm. Each vaccinee took Ad26.COV2.S intramuscularly, once or twice 56 days apart. Whole-study results and caveats: Once vaccination had occurred, spike-specific CD8+ and CD4+ T cell responses reportedly showed substantial breadth.

Treatment reported: some 19 received Ad26.COV2.S at low or high dose, single or two shots; 5 received placebo; per-sample allocation not given. Collection of samples fell on day 63 after the first vaccine or placebo injection. This CDR3 contains 16 residues. Trimming cost V 2 bases and J 4 bases; bases outside gene matches: 3. Germline-derived CDR1 and CDR2 are KGHSH and LQKENI. Comment on this clone: Its antigen is undetermined.

TCRdb's table, derived via immunoSEQ multiplex PCR, lists solely in-frame clones and lacks some. The sample consists of about half a million clones, roughly nine tenths of them appearing once. The chain has TRBV18 and TRBJ2-2; TRBD2 agrees at 11 bases. The TCR was taken from a person between 18 and 60 years old who received the Ad26.COV2.S COVID-19 vaccine or a placebo. The sample was peripheral blood, taken in a trial of Ad26.COV2.S vaccine versus placebo. CDR3 coding DNA: TGTGCCAGCTCACCAGTCCTAGCGGGGGGCACCGGGGAGCTGTTTTTT. Its protein product is CASSPVLAGGTGELFF.